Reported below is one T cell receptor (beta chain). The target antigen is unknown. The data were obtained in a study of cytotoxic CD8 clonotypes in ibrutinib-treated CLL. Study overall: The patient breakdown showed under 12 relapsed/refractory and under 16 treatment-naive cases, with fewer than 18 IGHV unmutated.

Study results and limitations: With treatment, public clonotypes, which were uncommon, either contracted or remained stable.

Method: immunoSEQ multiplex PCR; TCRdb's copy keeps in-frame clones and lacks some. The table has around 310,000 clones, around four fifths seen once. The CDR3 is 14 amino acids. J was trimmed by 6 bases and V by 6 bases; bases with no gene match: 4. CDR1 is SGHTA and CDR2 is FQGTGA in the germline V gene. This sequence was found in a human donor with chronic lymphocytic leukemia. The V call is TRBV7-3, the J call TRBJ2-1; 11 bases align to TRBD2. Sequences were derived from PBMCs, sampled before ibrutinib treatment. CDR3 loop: CASRQGLAGNEQFF. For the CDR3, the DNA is TGTGCCAGCAGACAAGGACTAGCGGGCAATGAGCAGTTCTTC.